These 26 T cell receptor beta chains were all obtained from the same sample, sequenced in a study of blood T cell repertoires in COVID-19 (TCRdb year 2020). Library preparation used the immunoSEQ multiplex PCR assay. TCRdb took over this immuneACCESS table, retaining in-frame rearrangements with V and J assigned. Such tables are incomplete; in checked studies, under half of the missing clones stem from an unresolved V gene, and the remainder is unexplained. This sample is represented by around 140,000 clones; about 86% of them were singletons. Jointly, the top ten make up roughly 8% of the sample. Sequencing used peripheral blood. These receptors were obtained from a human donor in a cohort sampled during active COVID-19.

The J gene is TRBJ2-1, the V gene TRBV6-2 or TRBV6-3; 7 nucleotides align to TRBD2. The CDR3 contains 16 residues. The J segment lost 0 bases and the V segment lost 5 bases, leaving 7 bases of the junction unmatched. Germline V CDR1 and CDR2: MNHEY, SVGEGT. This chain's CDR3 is CASSLREGSSYNEQFF. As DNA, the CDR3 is TGTGCCAGCAGTCTTAGGGAGGGGAGCTCCTACAATGAGCAGTTCTTC.

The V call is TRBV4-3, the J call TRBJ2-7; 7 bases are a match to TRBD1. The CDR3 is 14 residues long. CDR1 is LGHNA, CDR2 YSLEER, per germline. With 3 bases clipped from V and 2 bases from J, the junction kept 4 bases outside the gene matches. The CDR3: CASSHNRGPYEQYF. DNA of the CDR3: TGCGCCAGCAGCCACAACAGGGGACCCTACGAGCAGTACTTC.

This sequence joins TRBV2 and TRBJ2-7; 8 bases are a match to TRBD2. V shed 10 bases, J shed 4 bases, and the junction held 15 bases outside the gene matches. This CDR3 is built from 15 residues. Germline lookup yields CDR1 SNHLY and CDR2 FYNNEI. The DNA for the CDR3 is TGTGCCACCAACCCCTCGGGAGGGGTGAATTACGAGCAGTACTTC. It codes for CATNPSGGVNYEQYF.

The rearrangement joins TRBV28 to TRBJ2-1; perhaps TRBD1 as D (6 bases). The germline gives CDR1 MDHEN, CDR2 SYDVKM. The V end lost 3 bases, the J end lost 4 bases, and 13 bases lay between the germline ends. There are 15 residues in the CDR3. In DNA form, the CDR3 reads TGTGCCAGCAGTTTGGGTGGGGGCGTATACAATGAGCAGTTCTTC. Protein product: CASSLGGGVYNEQFF. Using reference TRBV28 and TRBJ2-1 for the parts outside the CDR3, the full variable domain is DVKVTQSSRYLVKRTGEKVFLECVQDMDHENMFWYRQDPGLGLRLIYFSYDVKMKEKGDIPEGYSVSREKKERFSLILESASTNQTSMYLCASSLGGGVYNEQFFGPGTRLTVL.

The CDR3 here is CASSLGTGYEQYF. CDR3 nucleotides: TGTGCCAGCAGCTTGGGGACAGGCTACGAGCAGTACTTC. The chain carries TRBV5-6 and TRBJ2-7; TRBD1 matches 7 bases. After removal of 0 bases from V and 3 bases from J, the junction contained 0 bases not matched to a gene. The CDR3 length is 13 residues. Germline values: CDR1 SGHDT, CDR2 YYEEEE.

The CDR3 spells CASSDTSGAHAGELFF. DNA of the CDR3: TGTGCCAGCAGTGACACTAGCGGGGCTCACGCCGGGGAGCTGTTTTTT. The V and J genes are TRBV25-1 and TRBJ2-2; 10 bases fit TRBD2. The germline CDR1 and CDR2 sequences are MGHDK and SYGVNS. The CDR3 consists of 16 residues. V lost 3 bases to trimming and J lost 6 bases; unmatched junction nucleotides: 7.

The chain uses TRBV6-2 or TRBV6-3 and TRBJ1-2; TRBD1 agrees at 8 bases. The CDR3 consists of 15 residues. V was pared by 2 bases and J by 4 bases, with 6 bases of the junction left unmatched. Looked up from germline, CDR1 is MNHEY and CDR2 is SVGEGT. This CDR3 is CASSYLGQGGYGYTF. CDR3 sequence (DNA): TGTGCCAGCAGTTACCTTGGACAGGGTGGCTATGGCTACACCTTC.

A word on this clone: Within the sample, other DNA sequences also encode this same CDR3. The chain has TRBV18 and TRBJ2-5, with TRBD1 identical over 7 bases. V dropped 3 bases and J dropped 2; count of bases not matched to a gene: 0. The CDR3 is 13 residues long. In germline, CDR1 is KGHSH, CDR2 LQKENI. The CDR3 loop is CASSPGQQETQYF. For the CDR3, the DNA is TGTGCCAGCTCACCGGGACAGCAAGAGACCCAGTACTTC.

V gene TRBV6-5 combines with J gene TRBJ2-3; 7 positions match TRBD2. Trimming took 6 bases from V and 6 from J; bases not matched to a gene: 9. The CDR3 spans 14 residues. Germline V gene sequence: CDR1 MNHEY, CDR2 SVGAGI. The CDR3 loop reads CASSPAAGVDTQYF. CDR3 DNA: TGTGCCAGCAGCCCGGCGGCGGGGGTCGATACGCAGTATTTT.

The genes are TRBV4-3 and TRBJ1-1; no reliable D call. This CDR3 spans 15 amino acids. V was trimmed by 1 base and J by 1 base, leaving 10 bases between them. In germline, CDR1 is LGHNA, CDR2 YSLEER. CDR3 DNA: TGCGCCAGCAGCCAAGTGTGGGGAGGGAACACTGAAGCTTTCTTT. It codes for CASSQVWGGNTEAFF.

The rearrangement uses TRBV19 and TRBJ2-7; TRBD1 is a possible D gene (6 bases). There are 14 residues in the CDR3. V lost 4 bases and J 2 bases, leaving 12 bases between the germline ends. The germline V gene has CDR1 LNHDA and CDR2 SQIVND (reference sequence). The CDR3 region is CASSNHRVTYEQYF. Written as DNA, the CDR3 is TGTGCCAGTAGTAACCACAGGGTAACCTACGAGCAGTACTTC.

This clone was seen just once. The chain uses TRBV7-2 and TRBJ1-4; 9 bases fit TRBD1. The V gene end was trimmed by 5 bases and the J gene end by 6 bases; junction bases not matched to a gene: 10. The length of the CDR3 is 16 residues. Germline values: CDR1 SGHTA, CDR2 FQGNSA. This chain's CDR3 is CASSLYRQGGDEKLFF. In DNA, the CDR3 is TGTGCCAGCAGCCTCTACCGACAGGGGGGGGATGAAAAACTGTTTTTT.

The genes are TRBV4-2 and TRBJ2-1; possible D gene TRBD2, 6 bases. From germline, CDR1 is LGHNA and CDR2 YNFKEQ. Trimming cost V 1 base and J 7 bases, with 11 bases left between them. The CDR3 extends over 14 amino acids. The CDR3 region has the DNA TGTGCCAGCAGCCAAGTCACGGGAGTTAATGAGCAGTTCTTC. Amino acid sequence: CASSQVTGVNEQFF.

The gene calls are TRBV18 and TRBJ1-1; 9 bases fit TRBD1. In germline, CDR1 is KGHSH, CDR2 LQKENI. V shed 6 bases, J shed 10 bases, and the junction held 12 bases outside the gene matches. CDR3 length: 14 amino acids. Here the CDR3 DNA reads TGTGCCAGCTCCCCTTCCGGGACAGGGTCGGCAGCTTTCTTT. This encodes CASSPSGTGSAAFF.

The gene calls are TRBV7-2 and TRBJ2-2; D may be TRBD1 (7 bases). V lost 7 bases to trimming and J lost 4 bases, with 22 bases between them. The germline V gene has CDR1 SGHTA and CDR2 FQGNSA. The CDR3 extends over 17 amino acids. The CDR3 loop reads CASTYEPGGITTGELFF. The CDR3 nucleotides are TGTGCCAGCACCTACGAACCAGGGGGGATCACCACCGGGGAGCTGTTTTTT.

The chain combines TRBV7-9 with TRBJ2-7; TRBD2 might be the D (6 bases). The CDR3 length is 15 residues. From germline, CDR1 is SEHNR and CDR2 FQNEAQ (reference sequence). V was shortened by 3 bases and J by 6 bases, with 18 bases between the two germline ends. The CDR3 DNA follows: TGTGCCAGCAGCTTGAGGGGCCCAACGGGAGCCGAGCAGTACTTC. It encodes CASSLRGPTGAEQYF. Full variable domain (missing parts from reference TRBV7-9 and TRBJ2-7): DTGVSQNPRHKITKRGQNVTFRCDPISEHNRLYWYRQTLGQGPEFLTYFQNEAQLEKSRLLSDRFSAERPKGSFSTLEIQRTEQGDSAMYLCASSLRGPTGAEQYFGPGTRLTVT.

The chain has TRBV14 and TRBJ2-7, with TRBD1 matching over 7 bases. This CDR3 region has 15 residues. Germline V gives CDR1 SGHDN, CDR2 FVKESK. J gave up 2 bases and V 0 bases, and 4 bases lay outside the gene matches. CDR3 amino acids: CASSQDSGTAYEQYF. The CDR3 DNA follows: TGTGCCAGCAGCCAAGATTCCGGGACAGCCTACGAGCAGTACTTC.

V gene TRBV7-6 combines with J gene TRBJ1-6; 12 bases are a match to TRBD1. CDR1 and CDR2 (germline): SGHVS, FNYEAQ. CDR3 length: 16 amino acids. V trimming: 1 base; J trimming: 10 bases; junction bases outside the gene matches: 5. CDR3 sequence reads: CASSLEGQGAGSPLHF. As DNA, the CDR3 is TGTGCCAGCAGCTTAGAGGGACAGGGGGCAGGGTCACCCCTCCACTTT.

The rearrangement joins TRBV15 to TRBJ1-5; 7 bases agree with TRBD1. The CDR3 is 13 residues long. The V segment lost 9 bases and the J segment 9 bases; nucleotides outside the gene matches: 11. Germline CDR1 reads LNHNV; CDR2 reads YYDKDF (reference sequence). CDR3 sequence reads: CATNPGTALPQHF. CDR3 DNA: TGTGCCACGAACCCCGGGACAGCCCTGCCCCAGCATTTT.

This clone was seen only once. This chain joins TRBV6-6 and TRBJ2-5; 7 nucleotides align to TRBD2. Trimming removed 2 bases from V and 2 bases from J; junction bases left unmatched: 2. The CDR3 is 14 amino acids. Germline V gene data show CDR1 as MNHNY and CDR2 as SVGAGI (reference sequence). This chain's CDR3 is CASSYQRGQETQYF. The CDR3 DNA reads TGTGCCAGCAGTTACCAGCGGGGTCAAGAGACCCAGTACTTC.

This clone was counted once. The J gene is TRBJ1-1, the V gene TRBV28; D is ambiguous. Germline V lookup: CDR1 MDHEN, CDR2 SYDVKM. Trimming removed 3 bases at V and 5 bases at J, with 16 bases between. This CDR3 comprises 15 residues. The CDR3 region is CASSFFPTSPTEAFF. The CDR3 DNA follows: TGTGCCAGCAGTTTTTTTCCGACATCGCCGACTGAAGCTTTCTTT. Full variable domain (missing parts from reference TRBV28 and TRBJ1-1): DVKVTQSSRYLVKRTGEKVFLECVQDMDHENMFWYRQDPGLGLRLIYFSYDVKMKEKGDIPEGYSVSREKKERFSLILESASTNQTSMYLCASSFFPTSPTEAFFGQGTRLTVV.

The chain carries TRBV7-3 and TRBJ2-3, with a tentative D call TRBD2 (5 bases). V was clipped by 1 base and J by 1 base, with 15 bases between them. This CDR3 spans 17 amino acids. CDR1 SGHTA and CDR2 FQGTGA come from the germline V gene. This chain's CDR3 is CASSLIASGRGTDTQYF. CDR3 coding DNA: TGTGCCAGCAGCTTAATAGCGAGCGGTCGGGGCACAGATACGCAGTATTTT.

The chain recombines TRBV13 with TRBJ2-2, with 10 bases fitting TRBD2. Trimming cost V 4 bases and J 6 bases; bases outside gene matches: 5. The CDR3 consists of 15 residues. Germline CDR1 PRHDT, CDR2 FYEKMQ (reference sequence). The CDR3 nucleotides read TGTGCCAGCAGCTCGGGACTAGCGTACCCCGGGGAGCTGTTTTTT. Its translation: CASSSGLAYPGELFF.

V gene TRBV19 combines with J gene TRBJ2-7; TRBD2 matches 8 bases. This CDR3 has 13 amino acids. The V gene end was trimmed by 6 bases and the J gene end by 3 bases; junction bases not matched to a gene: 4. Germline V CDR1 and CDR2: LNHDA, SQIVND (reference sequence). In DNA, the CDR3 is TGTGCCAGTAGCGACGGGACTAGCTACGAGCAGTACTTC. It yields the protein CASSDGTSYEQYF.

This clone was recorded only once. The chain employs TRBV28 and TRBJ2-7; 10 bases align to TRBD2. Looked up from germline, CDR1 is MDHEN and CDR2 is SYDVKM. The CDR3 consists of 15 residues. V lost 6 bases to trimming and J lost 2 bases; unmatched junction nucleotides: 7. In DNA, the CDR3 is TGTGCCAGCAGATCCACTAGCGGGATTACCTACGAGCAGTACTTC. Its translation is CASRSTSGITYEQYF.

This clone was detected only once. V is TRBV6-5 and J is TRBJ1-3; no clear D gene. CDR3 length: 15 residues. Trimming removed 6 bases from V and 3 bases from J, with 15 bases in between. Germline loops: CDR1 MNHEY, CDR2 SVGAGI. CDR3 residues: CASRSYNLFGNTIYF. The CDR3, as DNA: TGTGCCAGCAGGAGTTATAACCTCTTTGGAAACACCATATATTTT.